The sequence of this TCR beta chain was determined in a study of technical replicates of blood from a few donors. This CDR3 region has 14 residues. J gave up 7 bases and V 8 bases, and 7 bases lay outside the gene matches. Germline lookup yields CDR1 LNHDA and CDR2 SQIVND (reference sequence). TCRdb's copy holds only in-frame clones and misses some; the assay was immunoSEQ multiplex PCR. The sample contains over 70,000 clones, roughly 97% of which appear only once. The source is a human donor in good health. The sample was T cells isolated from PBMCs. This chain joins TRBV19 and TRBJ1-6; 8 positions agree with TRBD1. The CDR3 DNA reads TGTGCCAGTCTCGACAGGGGAGTCAATTCACCCCTCCACTTT. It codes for CASLDRGVNSPLHF.